This T cell receptor beta chain came from a study of radiation and T cells in renal cell carcinoma. Study-wide points: From baseline, blood top tumor clonotypes peaked at 2 weeks post-radiation. Without pretreatment biopsies, baseline tumor clonotype presence was undetermined.

TCRdb's copy holds only in-frame clones and misses some; the assay was immunoSEQ multiplex PCR. The sample lists around 99,000 clones, around 83% occurring once. The time point was: blood 4 weeks post-SBRT, at nephrectomy. Specified treatment: 15 Gy SBRT to primary tumor, nephrectomy 4 weeks later. Nephrectomy followed 15 Gy stereotactic body radiation by 4 weeks. After SBRT, blood was collected at 2 and 4 weeks, plus baseline. This CDR3 has 13 residues. From germline, CDR1 is ENHRY and CDR2 SYGVKD. Trimming left V 3 bases short and J 2 bases short, with 8 bases between. The table lists this clone with a few counts. Its cognate antigen is unknown.

J is TRBJ2-7 and V is TRBV10-3; perhaps TRBD2 as D (6 bases). The sequences come from blood, collected from a patient whose treatment included radiotherapy and nephrectomy. This receptor was identified in a man aged 55 to 70 with renal cell carcinoma. In nucleotides, the CDR3 is TGTGCCATCAGTGACGGAGGGACCTACGAGCAGTACTTC. Its translation is CAISDGGTYEQYF.